Shown below are 17 T cell receptor beta chains from a single sample sequenced in a study of blood T cells in healthy people across ages. Combining a sample-barcoded 5' primer with a J-beta primer mix, a second PCR ran for about 7 to 11 cycles. TCRdb passed the 5' RACE reads through MiXCR, listing each CDR3 protein once. The table includes around 780,000 distinct CDR3 sequences, approximately 24% detected once. The sample was also reused in another study, on T cells of mothers and their children.

The sequenced material came from blood. Source of these receptors: a boy aged 10-17 years in good health.

The genes are TRBV20-1 and TRBJ1-5; no definite D call. V lost 0 bases to trimming and J lost 1 base, with 7 bases between them. CDR3 size: 14 residues. Germline assignment: CDR1 DFQATT and CDR2 SNEGSKA (reference sequence). CDR3 amino acids: CSARDQLSNQPQHF. The CDR3 nucleotides read TGCAGTGCTAGAGACCAGCTAAGCAATCAGCCCCAGCATTTT.

This clonotype was seen more than once but under ten times. This chain's CDR3 is CASGGRLTGGGYTF. The DNA of the CDR3 is TGTGCCAGTGGGGGGCGGCTTACAGGAGGGGGCTACACCTTC. This chain links TRBV6-1 with TRBJ1-2; D possibly corresponds to TRBD1 (6 bases). V was trimmed by 9 bases and J by 8 bases, leaving 22 bases between them. The CDR3 sequence is 14 residues long. Germline V CDR1 and CDR2: MNHNS, SASEGT.

This clonotype was observed a few times. The V gene is TRBV7-9, the J gene TRBJ2-3; perhaps TRBD1 as D (5 bases). Germline CDR1 and CDR2: SEHNR and FQNEAQ (reference sequence). There are 14 residues in the CDR3. The germline V and J ends were trimmed by 8 bases and 3 bases, with 15 bases remaining between them. The CDR3 bases are TGTGCCAGCCGCTGGCCTCAGGGTACAGATACGCAGTATTTT. Translating it yields CASRWPQGTDTQYF.

This clonotype occurred many times. This chain connects TRBV6-6 to TRBJ2-7; tentative D call: TRBD2 (6 bases). CDR1 and CDR2 (germline): MNHNY, SVGAGI (reference sequence). The CDR3 runs 15 residues. Trimming removed 4 bases from V and 3 bases from J, with 16 bases in between. This CDR3 is CASSSRGGTLYEQYF. The CDR3 DNA reads as TGTGCCAGCAGTTCCCGGGGCGGGACCCTCTACGAGCAGTACTTC.

J is TRBJ2-3 and V is TRBV5-6; 9 nucleotides line up with TRBD2. Germline V gene lookup returns CDR1 SGHDT and CDR2 YYEEEE. With V trimmed by 3 bases and J by 2 bases, 4 bases remained unmatched. This CDR3 region has 15 residues. The CDR3 loop is CASSSQRGVTDTQYF. CDR3 sequence (DNA): TGTGCCAGCAGCTCGCAGCGGGGGGTCACAGATACGCAGTATTTT.

V usage is TRBV7-9 and J usage is TRBJ2-7, with D unclear. Germline V gene data show CDR1 as SEHNR and CDR2 as FQNEAQ (reference sequence). The CDR3 runs to 12 residues. Trimming removed 7 bases at V and 5 bases at J, with 12 bases between. This CDR3 is CASNFIKDEQYF. The CDR3 nucleotides read TGTGCCAGCAACTTCATAAAGGACGAGCAGTACTTC.

There are a few counts of this clonotype. V usage is TRBV9 and J usage is TRBJ2-7, with 8 bases matching TRBD1. The germline gives CDR1 SGDLS, CDR2 YYNGEE. The V gene end was trimmed by 3 bases and the J gene end by 4 bases; junction bases not matched to a gene: 6. CDR3 size: 14 residues. The CDR3 sequence: CASSGGQGEYEQYF. CDR3 sequence (DNA): TGTGCCAGCAGCGGTGGACAGGGAGAATACGAGCAGTACTTC.

This clonotype was counted only a few times. V usage is TRBV24-1 and J usage is TRBJ2-5; 8 nucleotides match TRBD1. The J call may be incorrect, as the DNA end agrees better with TRBJ2-1. CDR1 KGHDR and CDR2 SFDVKD come from the germline V gene. The CDR3 extends over 11 amino acids. CDR3 DNA: TGTGCCGTTGAAGACAGGGGTCAGCAGTTCTTC. Its protein product is CAVEDRGQQFF.

The V call is TRBV20-1, the J call TRBJ2-3; 12 bases fit TRBD2. The CDR3 contains 16 residues. V was pared by 5 bases and J by 1 base, with 7 bases of the junction left unmatched. Germline V CDR1 and CDR2: DFQATT, SNEGSKA (reference sequence). This CDR3 is CSADPSGGGRTDTQYF. CDR3 DNA: TGCAGTGCTGATCCTAGCGGGGGGGGACGCACAGATACGCAGTATTTT.

This clonotype was detected ten times or more. The rearrangement links TRBV12-3 or TRBV12-4 to TRBJ1-1, with D hard to call. V was cut by 3 bases and J by 3 bases, with 11 bases left in between. This CDR3 is 14 amino acids long. CDR3 coding DNA: TGTGCCAGCAGTTTCGGCCAGCCCTACACTGAAGCTTTCTTT. Protein sequence: CASSFGQPYTEAFF.

The CDR3 protein is CASRDGRGPNEQYF. As DNA, the CDR3 is TGCGCCAGCAGGGATGGTCGGGGGCCCAACGAGCAGTACTTC. This chain uses TRBV10-2 with TRBJ2-7, with D perhaps being TRBD1 or TRBD2 (6 bases each). Trimming took 6 bases from V and 5 from J, leaving 17 bases between them. Germline CDR1 is WSHSY and CDR2 is SAAADI. The CDR3 is 14 residues long.

The chain has TRBV18 and TRBJ1-4, with TRBD1 identical over 9 bases. J lost 6 bases, V lost 3 bases, and 2 bases had no gene match. The CDR3 spans 14 residues. Germline V CDR1 and CDR2: KGHSH, LQKENI. CDR3 nucleotides: TGTGCCAGCTCACCCAGGACAGGGGATGAAAAACTGTTTTTT. It encodes CASSPRTGDEKLFF.

This clonotype was observed a few times. The V call is TRBV2, the J call TRBJ2-5, with D perhaps being TRBD1 or TRBD2 (5 bases each). The J call may be in error: the DNA end matches TRBJ2-7 better. The CDR3 contains 15 residues. CDR1 is SNHLY, CDR2 FYNNEI, per germline. This CDR3 is CASGGAPGNHYEQYF. The DNA of the CDR3 is TGTGCCAGCGGGGGAGCCCCAGGGAATCACTACGAGCAGTACTTC.

CDR3 loop: CASSLGGPFNQPQHF. The CDR3 nucleotides read TGTGCCAGCAGTTTAGGAGGACCCTTCAATCAGCCCCAGCATTTT. The genes are TRBV27 and TRBJ1-5; no reliable D call. The germline V gene encodes CDR1 MNHEY and CDR2 SMNVEV (reference sequence). CDR3 size: 15 residues. V was shortened by 2 bases and J by 3 bases, with 11 bases between the two germline ends.

This clonotype turned up a few times. The chain is built from TRBV7-9 and TRBJ1-1; TRBD1 might be the D (6 bases). V lost 2 bases to trimming and J lost 6 bases, with 10 bases between them. In germline, CDR1 is SEHNR, CDR2 FQNEAQ (reference sequence). This CDR3 comprises 13 residues. The CDR3 reads CASSLSRGAEAFF. The CDR3 region has the DNA TGTGCCAGCAGCTTATCCAGGGGAGCTGAAGCTTTCTTT.

This clonotype was seen once. The chain carries TRBV28 and TRBJ1-2, with D hard to call. V lost 5 bases and J 6 bases, leaving 19 bases between the germline ends. The CDR3 is 15 amino acids. Germline CDR1 reads MDHEN; CDR2 reads SYDVKM. CDR3 amino acids: CASSPPSAAGHGYTF. The DNA of the CDR3 is TGTGCCAGCAGTCCCCCATCCGCAGCGGGCCATGGCTACACCTTC.

The chain combines TRBV6-6 with TRBJ2-7; 12 bases align to TRBD2. V gave up 4 bases and J gave up 3 bases; unmatched junction bases: 1. The CDR3 contains 14 residues. CDR1 and CDR2 (germline): MNHNY, SVGAGI (reference sequence). CDR3 sequence reads: CASSSGLAGYEQYF. The DNA of the CDR3 is TGTGCCAGCAGTTCGGGACTAGCGGGCTACGAGCAGTACTTC.